The present entry profiles one T cell receptor (beta chain) with its context. No antigen is known for it. This specimen belongs to a study of cytomegalovirus exposure and HLA in healthy donors. Study-wide results and caveats: A prior analysis recorded that most TCR beta V segments were productive about 90% or about 30% of the time. Association of a missense DCLRE1C variant with TCR beta V- and J-gene trimming was reported in a later analysis.

Samples came from healthy bone marrow donors. V shed 6 bases and J shed 4 bases, with 13 bases lying between them. The CDR3 is 14 residues long. Germline CDR1 and CDR2: ENHRY and SYGVKD. The study ran its PCR with 60 Vbeta and 13 Jbeta primers. Some clones are missing from TCRdb's copy, which holds only in-frame ones; the method was immunoSEQ multiplex PCR. The repertoire consists of approximately 140,000 clones, with approximately 60% occurring once and the leading ten covering roughly 6.8%. Sequenced sample: PBMCs. This TCR was recovered from a woman aged 55-69 years in good health and CMV-seropositive. The rearrangement joins TRBV10-3 to TRBJ1-5, with D possibly matching TRBD1 (6 bases). The CDR3 sequence: CAISPGQRNQPQHF. The CDR3 bases are TGTGCCATCAGCCCAGGACAGCGGAATCAGCCCCAGCATTTT.